This T cell receptor beta chain was sequenced for a study of T-cell reconstitution after alpha-beta-depleted transplantation in children. CDR3 length: 16 residues. Per germline, CDR1 SGHRS and CDR2 YFSETQ. The ends lost 1 base at V and 8 bases at J; junction bases unmatched: 7. TCRbeta library construction was performed incorporating unique molecular identifiers. TCRdb used MiXCR to reprocess the PCR reads, holding one entry per CDR3 protein. The sample holds some 290,000 distinct CDR3 sequences, 9.9% seen once. The source of this sequence is a human donor who donated a stem cell graft to a child with SCID. This chain connects TRBV5-1 to TRBJ2-1; 12 bases align to TRBD2. The specimen comprised PBMCs from the stem cell graft donor, sampled from the stem cell graft. The CDR3 region has the DNA TGCGCCAGCAGCTTGTTGACTAGCGGGGGTGGGCATGAGCAGTTCTTC. It specifies CASSLLTSGGGHEQFF. Variable domain in full (rest from reference TRBV5-1 and TRBJ2-1): KAGVTQTPRYLIKTRGQQVTLSCSPISGHRSVSWYQQTPGQGLQFLFEYFSETQRNKGNFPGRFSGRQFSNSRSEMNVSTLELGDSALYLCASSLLTSGGGHEQFFGPGTRLTVL.